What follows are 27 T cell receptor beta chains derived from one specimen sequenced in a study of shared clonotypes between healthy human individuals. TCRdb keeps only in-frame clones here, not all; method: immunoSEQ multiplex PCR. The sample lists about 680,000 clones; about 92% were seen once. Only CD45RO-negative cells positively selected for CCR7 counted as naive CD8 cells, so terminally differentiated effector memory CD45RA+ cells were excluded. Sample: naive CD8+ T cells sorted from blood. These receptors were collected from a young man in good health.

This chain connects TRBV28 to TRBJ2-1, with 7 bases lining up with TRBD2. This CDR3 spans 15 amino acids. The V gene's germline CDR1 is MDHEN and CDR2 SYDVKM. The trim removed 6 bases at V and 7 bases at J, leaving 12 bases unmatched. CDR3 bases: TGTGCCAGCAGGATGCTTGGAGCGGGAAAGAATGAGCAGTTCTTC. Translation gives CASRMLGAGKNEQFF.

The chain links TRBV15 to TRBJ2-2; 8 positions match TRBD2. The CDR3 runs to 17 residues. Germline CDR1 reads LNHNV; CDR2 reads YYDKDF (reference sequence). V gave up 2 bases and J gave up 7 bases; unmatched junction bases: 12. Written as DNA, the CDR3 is TGTGCCACCAGCAGATATGCCGCGACTAGCGACTTCGGGGAGCTGTTTTTT. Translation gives CATSRYAATSDFGELFF.

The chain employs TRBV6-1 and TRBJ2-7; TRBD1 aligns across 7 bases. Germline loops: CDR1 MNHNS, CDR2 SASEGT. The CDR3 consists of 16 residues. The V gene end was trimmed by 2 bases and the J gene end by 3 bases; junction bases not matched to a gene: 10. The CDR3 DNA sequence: TGTGCCAGCAGTGAAAGTTTACAGGGGATCTTCTACGAGCAGTACTTC. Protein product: CASSESLQGIFYEQYF.

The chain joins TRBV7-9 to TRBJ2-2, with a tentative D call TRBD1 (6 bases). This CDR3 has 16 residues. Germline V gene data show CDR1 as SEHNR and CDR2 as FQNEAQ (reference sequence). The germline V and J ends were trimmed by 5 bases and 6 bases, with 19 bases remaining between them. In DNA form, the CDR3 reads TGTGCCAGCAGCGGGGTTCGAGTGGGGGCGCCCGGGGAGCTGTTTTTT. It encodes CASSGVRVGAPGELFF.

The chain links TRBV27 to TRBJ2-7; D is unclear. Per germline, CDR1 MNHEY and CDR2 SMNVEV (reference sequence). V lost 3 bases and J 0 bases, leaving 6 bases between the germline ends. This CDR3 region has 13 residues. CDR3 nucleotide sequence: TGTGCCAGCAGTTTCGGTTACTCCTACGAGCAGTACTTC. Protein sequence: CASSFGYSYEQYF.

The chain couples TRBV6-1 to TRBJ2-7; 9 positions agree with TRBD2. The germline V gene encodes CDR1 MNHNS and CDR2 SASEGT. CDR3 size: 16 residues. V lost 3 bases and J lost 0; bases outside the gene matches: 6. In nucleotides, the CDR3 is TGTGCCAGCAGTGACGTTAGCGGGAGTCGCTCCTACGAGCAGTACTTC. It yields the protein CASSDVSGSRSYEQYF.

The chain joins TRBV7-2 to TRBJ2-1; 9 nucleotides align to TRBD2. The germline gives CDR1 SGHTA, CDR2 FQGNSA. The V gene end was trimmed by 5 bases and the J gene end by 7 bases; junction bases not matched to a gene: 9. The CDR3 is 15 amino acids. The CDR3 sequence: CASSGPSGAWNEQFF. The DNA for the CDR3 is TGTGCCAGCAGCGGGCCTAGCGGGGCATGGAATGAGCAGTTCTTC.

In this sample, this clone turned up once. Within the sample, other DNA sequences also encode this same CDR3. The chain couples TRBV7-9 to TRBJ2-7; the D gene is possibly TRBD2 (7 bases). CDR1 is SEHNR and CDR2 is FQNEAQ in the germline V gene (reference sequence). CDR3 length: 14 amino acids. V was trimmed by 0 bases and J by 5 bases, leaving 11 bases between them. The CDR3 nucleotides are TGTGCCAGCAGCTTAGCGGGGGGGCAGGACGAGCAGTACTTC. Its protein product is CASSLAGGQDEQYF. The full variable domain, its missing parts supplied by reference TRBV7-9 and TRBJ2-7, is DTGVSQNPRHKITKRGQNVTFRCDPISEHNRLYWYRQTLGQGPEFLTYFQNEAQLEKSRLLSDRFSAERPKGSFSTLEIQRTEQGDSAMYLCASSLAGGQDEQYFGPGTRLTVT.

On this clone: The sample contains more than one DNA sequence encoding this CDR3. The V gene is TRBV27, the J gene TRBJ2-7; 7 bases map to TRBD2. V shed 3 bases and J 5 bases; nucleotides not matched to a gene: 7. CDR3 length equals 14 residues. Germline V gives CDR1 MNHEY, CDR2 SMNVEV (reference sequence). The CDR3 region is CASSLLGGTDEQYF. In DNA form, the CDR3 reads TGTGCCAGCAGTTTGTTGGGGGGGACGGACGAGCAGTACTTC.

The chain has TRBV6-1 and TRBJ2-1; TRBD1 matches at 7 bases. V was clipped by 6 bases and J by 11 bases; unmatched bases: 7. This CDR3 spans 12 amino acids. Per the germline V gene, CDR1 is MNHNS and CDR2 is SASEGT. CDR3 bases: TGTGCCAGCAGGAGACAGGGTTTGCAGCAGTTCTTC. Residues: CASRRQGLQQFF.

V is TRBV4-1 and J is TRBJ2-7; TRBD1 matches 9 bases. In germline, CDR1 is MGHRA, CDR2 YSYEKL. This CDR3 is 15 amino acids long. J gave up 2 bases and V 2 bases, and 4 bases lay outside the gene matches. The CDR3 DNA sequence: TGCGCCAGCAGCCAACGCGACAGGGGGGCCTACGAGCAGTACTTC. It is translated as CASSQRDRGAYEQYF.

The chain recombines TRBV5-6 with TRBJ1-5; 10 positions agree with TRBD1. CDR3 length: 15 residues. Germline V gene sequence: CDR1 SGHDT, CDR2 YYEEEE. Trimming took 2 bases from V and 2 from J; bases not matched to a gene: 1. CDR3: CASSFGTGGNQPQHF. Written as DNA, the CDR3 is TGTGCCAGCAGCTTTGGGACAGGGGGCAATCAGCCCCAGCATTTT.

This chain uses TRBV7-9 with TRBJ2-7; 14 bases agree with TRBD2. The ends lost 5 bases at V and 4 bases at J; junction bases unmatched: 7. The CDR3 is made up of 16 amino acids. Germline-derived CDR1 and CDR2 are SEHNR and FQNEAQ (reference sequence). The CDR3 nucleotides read TGTGCCAGCAGCCCGACTAGCGGGAGGGCCGGGTACGAGCAGTACTTC. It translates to CASSPTSGRAGYEQYF.

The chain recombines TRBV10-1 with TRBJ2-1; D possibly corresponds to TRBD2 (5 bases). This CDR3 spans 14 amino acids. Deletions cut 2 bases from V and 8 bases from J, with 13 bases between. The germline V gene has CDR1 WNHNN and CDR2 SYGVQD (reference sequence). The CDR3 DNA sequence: TGCGCCAGCAGTGAGGCTAGCCCGGCGCATGAGCAGTTCTTC. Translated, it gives CASSEASPAHEQFF.

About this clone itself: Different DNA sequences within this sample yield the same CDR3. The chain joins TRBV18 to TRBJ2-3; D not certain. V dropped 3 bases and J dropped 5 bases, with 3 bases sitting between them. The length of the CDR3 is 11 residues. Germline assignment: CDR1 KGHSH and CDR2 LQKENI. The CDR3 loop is CASSPGDTQYF. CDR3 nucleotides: TGTGCCAGCTCACCGGGAGATACGCAGTATTTT.

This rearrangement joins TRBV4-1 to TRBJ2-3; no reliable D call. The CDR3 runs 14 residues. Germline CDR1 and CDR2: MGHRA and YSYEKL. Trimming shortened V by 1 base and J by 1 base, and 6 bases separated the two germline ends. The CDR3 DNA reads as TGCGCCAGCAGCCAAGTCCTGGGCACAGATACGCAGTATTTT. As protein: CASSQVLGTDTQYF.

The CDR3 DNA sequence: TGTGCCAGCAGCTTAGTAGGCTTGGGGGATACGCAGTATTTT. Its translation: CASSLVGLGDTQYF. The J gene is TRBJ2-3, the V gene TRBV11-2; D is uncertain. Trimming pared 1 base from V and 6 bases from J, leaving 11 bases between. The CDR3 is 14 residues long. In germline, CDR1 is SGHAT, CDR2 FQNNGV.

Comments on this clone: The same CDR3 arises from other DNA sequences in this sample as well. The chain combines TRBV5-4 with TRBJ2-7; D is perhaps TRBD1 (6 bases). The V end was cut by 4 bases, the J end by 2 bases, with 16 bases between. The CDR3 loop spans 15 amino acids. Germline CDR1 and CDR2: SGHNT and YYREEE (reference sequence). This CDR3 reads CASSSTGKGAYEQYF. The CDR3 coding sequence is TGTGCCAGCAGCAGTACAGGGAAGGGGGCCTACGAGCAGTACTTC.

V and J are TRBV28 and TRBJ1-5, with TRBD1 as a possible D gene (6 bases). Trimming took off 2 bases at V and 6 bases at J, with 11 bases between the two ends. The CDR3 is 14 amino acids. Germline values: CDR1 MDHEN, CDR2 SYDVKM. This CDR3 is CASSLMQGIQPQHF. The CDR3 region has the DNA TGTGCCAGCAGTTTAATGCAGGGGATTCAGCCCCAGCATTTT.

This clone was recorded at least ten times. CDR3 coding DNA: TGCGCCAGCAGCCAAGAGACTGCGACCCAGATTAGCTACGAGCAGTACTTC. Protein sequence: CASSQETATQISYEQYF. The V gene is TRBV4-3, the J gene TRBJ2-7; no definite D call. V gave up 0 bases and J gave up 3 bases, with 18 bases separating them. The length of the CDR3 is 17 residues. Germline CDR1 is LGHNA and CDR2 is YSLEER.

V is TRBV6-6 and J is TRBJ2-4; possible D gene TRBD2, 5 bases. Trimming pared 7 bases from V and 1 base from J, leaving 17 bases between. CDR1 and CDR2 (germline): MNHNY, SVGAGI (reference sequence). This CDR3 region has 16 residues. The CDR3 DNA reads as TGTGCCAGCACCCTTAGTCGGGAAGCGGCCAAAAACATTCAGTACTTC. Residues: CASTLSREAAKNIQYF.

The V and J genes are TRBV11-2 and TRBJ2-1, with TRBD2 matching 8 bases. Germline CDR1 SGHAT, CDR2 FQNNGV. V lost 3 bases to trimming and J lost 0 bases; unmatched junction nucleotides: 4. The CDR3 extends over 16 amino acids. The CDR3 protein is CASSFERGSSYNEQFF. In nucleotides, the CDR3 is TGTGCCAGCAGCTTCGAGCGGGGGAGCTCCTACAATGAGCAGTTCTTC.

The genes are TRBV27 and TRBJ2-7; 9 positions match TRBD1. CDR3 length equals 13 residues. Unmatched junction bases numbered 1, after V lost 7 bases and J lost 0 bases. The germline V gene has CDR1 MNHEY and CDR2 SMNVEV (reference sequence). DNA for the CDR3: TGTGCCAGCACGGACAGGGGCTCCTACGAGCAGTACTTC. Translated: CASTDRGSYEQYF.

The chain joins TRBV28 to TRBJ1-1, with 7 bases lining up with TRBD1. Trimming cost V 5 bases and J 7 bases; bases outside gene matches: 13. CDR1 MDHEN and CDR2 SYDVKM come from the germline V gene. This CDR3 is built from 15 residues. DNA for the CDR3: TGTGCCAGCAGTATATATTCCGGGACAGCCTATGAAGCTTTCTTT. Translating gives CASSIYSGTAYEAFF.

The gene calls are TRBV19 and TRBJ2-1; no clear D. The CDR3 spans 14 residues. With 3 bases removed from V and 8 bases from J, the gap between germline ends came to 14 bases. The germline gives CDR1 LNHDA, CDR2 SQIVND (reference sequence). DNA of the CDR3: TGTGCCAGTAGTATGGCACAGTTGCTGGATGAGCAGTTCTTC. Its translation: CASSMAQLLDEQFF.

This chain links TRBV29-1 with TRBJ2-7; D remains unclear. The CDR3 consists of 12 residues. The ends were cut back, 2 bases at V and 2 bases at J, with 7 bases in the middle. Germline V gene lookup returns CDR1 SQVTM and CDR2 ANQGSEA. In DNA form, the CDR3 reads TGCAGCGTTGAACAGGAAACCTACGAGCAGTACTTC. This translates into CSVEQETYEQYF.

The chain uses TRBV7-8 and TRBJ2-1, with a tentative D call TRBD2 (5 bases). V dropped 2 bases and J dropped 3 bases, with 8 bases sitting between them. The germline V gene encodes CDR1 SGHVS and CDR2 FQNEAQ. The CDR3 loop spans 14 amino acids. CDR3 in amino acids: CASSLRGIYNEQFF. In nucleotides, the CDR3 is TGTGCCAGCAGCTTACGAGGGATCTACAATGAGCAGTTCTTC.